Listed below are T cell receptor beta chains from one sample, sequenced in a study of spatial heterogeneity in lung cancer. TCRdb re-called the 5' RACE reads with MiXCR, one entry per CDR3 protein. Among 25,000 to 30,000 distinct CDR3 sequences, roughly 5.6% were seen once, and the ten largest hold approximately 20%. Sequencing was performed on PBMCs, taken at follow-up. The source is a male donor with early-stage non-small cell lung cancer. The CDR3 runs from the conserved cysteine through the conserved F or W. A D gene is named only where the DNA matches it firmly. For some rows the clone size is stated as once, few or many, or as a class when expanded; others skip it.

d_call j_call v_call clone_size cdr3_nt cdr3_aa
TRBD1 TRBJ1-1 TRBV7-2 few TGTGCCAGCAGCTATCAGGGGGGGACTGAAGCTTTCTTT CASSYQGGTEAFF
- TRBJ2-5 TRBV9 many TGTGCCAGCAGCGTAGCTGTGGGGGGCCAAGAGACCCAGTACTTC CASSVAVGGQETQYF
- TRBJ1-3 TRBV6-6 - TGTGCCAGCAGTCGAATGTCGGAAGTCACCATATATTTT CASSRMSEVTIYF
- TRBJ2-4 TRBV15 few TGTGCCACCAGCAGAGTTCAGGGGGCCAAAAACATTCAGTACTTC CATSRVQGAKNIQYF
- TRBJ2-7 TRBV7-3 many TGTGCCAGCAGTCGCGGGGACAGTCTAAACTCCTACGAGCAGTACTTC CASSRGDSLNSYEQYF
TRBD1 TRBJ1-1 TRBV18 many TGTGCCAGCTCACCACCGACAGGGGCCCCACCTGAAGCTTTCTTT CASSPPTGAPPEAFF
- TRBJ1-5 TRBV2 many TGTGCCAGCACCGACAGCCATAGCAATCAGCCCCAGCATTTT CASTDSHSNQPQHF
- TRBJ1-1 TRBV18 many TGTGCCAGCTCACCGGCAGGAATGATGAACACTGAAGCTTTCTTT CASSPAGMMNTEAFF
TRBD2 TRBJ2-1 TRBV4-1 medium-sized TGCGCCAGCAGCCAATCCCCGGGAGGCTATTATTACAATGAGCAGTTCTTC CASSQSPGGYYYNEQFF
TRBD1 TRBJ1-1 TRBV19 many TGTGCCAGTAGTTCTCACCAGGGGGCGATCGGGGAAGCTTTCTTT CASSSHQGAIGEAFF
TRBD1 TRBJ1-4 TRBV19 - TGTGCCACCTCCCTCGGGACAGTGGGAGAAAAACTGTTTTTT CATSLGTVGEKLFF
- TRBJ2-1 TRBV21-1 many TGTGCCAGCAGCAAAGGGGCACAGGGCTCCTACAATGAGCAGTTCTTC CASSKGAQGSYNEQFF
- TRBJ2-3 TRBV6-4 few TGTGCCAGCAGTGACTCTGGGCAGGCAGTAGATACGCAGTATTTT CASSDSGQAVDTQYF
- TRBJ2-2 TRBV9 many TGTGCCAGCAGCGTAGCGGCGGGGCCCAACACCGGGGAGCTGTTTTTT CASSVAAGPNTGELFF
- TRBJ1-1 TRBV7-9 many TGTGCCAGCAGCTTTGTCAGGACGTGGAACACTGAAGCTTTCTTT CASSFVRTWNTEAFF
TRBD1 TRBJ1-5 TRBV6-5 many TGTGCCAGCAGTTACTCGGCACAGGGGAGTAATCAGCCCCAGCATTTT CASSYSAQGSNQPQHF